This T cell receptor beta chain appears in the sequencing data of a study of blood T cell repertoires in COVID-19. TCRdb's table, derived via immunoSEQ multiplex PCR, lists solely in-frame clones and lacks some. The repertoire holds 150,000 to 180,000 clones, with around 83% as singletons. This CDR3 comprises 15 residues. Germline V gene sequence: CDR1 LNHDA, CDR2 SQIVND (reference sequence). After removal of 3 bases from V and 0 bases from J, the junction contained 2 bases not matched to a gene. The specimen was peripheral blood. The V and J genes are TRBV19 and TRBJ1-3, with 7 bases aligning to TRBD1. This TCR derives from a woman aged 55-69 years with COVID-19, enrolled during active disease. The CDR3 coding sequence is TGTGCCAGTAGTATCTGGGACAGCTCTGGAAACACCATATATTTT. This codes for CASSIWDSSGNTIYF.